These T cell receptor beta chains were read from a single sample in a study of neurological immune-mediated disorders. Via MiXCR, TCRdb re-called the 5' RACE reads, giving one row per CDR3 protein. The sample shows 77,000 or so distinct CDR3 sequences, approximately 9.4% of them seen only once. Sequenced material: PBMCs. These receptors all stem from a middle-aged man in good health. CDR3s include the opening cysteine and the closing phenylalanine or tryptophan. A D gene is named only where the DNA matches it firmly. Clone size is shown for a subset of rows, as once, few, many or a class of expanded clone.

abundance: many; d_gene: NA; v_gene: TRBV7-2; j_gene: TRBJ2-1; CDR3aa: CASSLVEFSVQFF; CDR3nt: TGTGCCAGCAGCTTAGTTGAATTCTCGGTGCAGTTCTTC
abundance: many; d_gene: TRBD1; v_gene: TRBV20-1; j_gene: TRBJ2-6; CDR3aa: CSARDQGASGANVLTF; CDR3nt: TGCAGTGCTAGAGACCAGGGGGCGAGTGGGGCCAACGTCCTGACTTTC
abundance: many; d_gene: NA; v_gene: TRBV27; j_gene: TRBJ2-7; CDR3aa: CASSLSGLGTYEQYF; CDR3nt: TGTGCCAGCAGTTTATCCGGACTTGGGACCTACGAGCAGTACTTC
abundance: NA; d_gene: NA; v_gene: TRBV18; j_gene: TRBJ1-4; CDR3aa: CASSPPLTERATNEKLFF; CDR3nt: TGTGCCAGCTCACCACCCCTGACAGAGCGAGCAACTAATGAAAAACTGTTTTTT
abundance: NA; d_gene: NA; v_gene: TRBV6-6; j_gene: TRBJ2-5; CDR3aa: CASKEGSSQETQYF; CDR3nt: TGTGCCAGCAAAGAAGGCAGCTCACAAGAGACCCAGTACTTC
abundance: many; d_gene: TRBD1; v_gene: TRBV5-1; j_gene: TRBJ1-4; CDR3aa: CASSQTGGNEKLFF; CDR3nt: TGCGCCAGCAGCCAGACAGGGGGGAATGAAAAACTGTTTTTT
abundance: many; d_gene: TRBD2; v_gene: TRBV5-1; j_gene: TRBJ2-3; CDR3aa: CASRASGSTDTQYF; CDR3nt: TGCGCCAGCAGAGCTAGCGGCAGCACAGATACGCAGTATTTT
abundance: many; d_gene: TRBD1; v_gene: TRBV10-2; j_gene: TRBJ2-7; CDR3aa: CASKGQGGSYEQYF; CDR3nt: TGCGCCAGCAAAGGACAGGGGGGTTCCTACGAGCAGTACTTC
abundance: many; d_gene: NA; v_gene: TRBV20-1; j_gene: TRBJ2-1; CDR3aa: CSARARKSYNEQFF; CDR3nt: TGCAGTGCTAGAGCCAGGAAGTCCTACAATGAGCAGTTCTTC
abundance: many; d_gene: NA; v_gene: TRBV28; j_gene: TRBJ2-6; CDR3aa: CASSLGVGTGANVLTF; CDR3nt: TGTGCCAGCAGTCTGGGCGTGGGGACAGGGGCCAACGTCCTGACTTTC
abundance: many; d_gene: NA; v_gene: TRBV15; j_gene: TRBJ1-1; CDR3aa: CATRSTILALNTEAFF; CDR3nt: TGTGCCACCAGGAGCACGATACTAGCCCTGAACACTGAAGCTTTCTTT
abundance: many; d_gene: TRBD2; v_gene: TRBV7-2; j_gene: TRBJ2-3; CDR3aa: CASSFGLAGDTQYF; CDR3nt: TGTGCCAGCAGCTTCGGGCTAGCGGGAGATACGCAGTATTTT
abundance: many; d_gene: NA; v_gene: TRBV5-5; j_gene: TRBJ2-5; CDR3aa: CASSRGQYLQETQYF; CDR3nt: TGTGCCAGCAGCAGGGGTCAATATCTTCAAGAGACCCAGTACTTC
abundance: many; d_gene: TRBD1; v_gene: TRBV5-1; j_gene: TRBJ2-5; CDR3aa: CASNLGQVQETQYF; CDR3nt: TGCGCCAGCAACCTCGGACAGGTCCAAGAGACCCAGTACTTC
abundance: many; d_gene: TRBD1; v_gene: TRBV7-2; j_gene: TRBJ2-3; CDR3aa: CASSLVGTGYTDTQYF; CDR3nt: TGTGCCAGCAGCTTAGTTGGGACAGGGTACACAGATACGCAGTATTTT
abundance: many; d_gene: NA; v_gene: TRBV7-2; j_gene: TRBJ2-5; CDR3aa: CASSLDPLVVETQYF; CDR3nt: TGTGCCAGCAGCTTAGATCCGCTAGTAGTGGAGACCCAGTACTTC
abundance: many; d_gene: NA; v_gene: TRBV20-1; j_gene: TRBJ1-5; CDR3aa: CSARNYRDSNQPQHF; CDR3nt: TGCAGTGCTAGGAACTACAGGGATAGCAATCAGCCCCAGCATTTT
abundance: NA; d_gene: TRBD2; v_gene: TRBV20-1; j_gene: TRBJ2-3; CDR3aa: CSARETRRLAWTDTQYF; CDR3nt: TGCAGTGCTAGAGAGACCCGACGACTAGCTTGGACAGATACGCAGTATTTT
abundance: many; d_gene: NA; v_gene: TRBV5-1; j_gene: TRBJ1-1; CDR3aa: CASSLQGRGGTEAFF; CDR3nt: TGCGCCAGCAGCTTGCAAGGAAGAGGGGGCACTGAAGCTTTCTTT
abundance: many; d_gene: NA; v_gene: TRBV5-1; j_gene: TRBJ2-7; CDR3aa: CASSLEFGAGYEQYF; CDR3nt: TGCGCCAGCAGCTTGGAATTCGGGGCTGGCTACGAGCAGTACTTC
abundance: NA; d_gene: NA; v_gene: TRBV4-1; j_gene: TRBJ2-1; CDR3aa: CASRASGYNEQFF; CDR3nt: TGCGCCAGCAGGGCCAGCGGATACAATGAGCAGTTCTTC
abundance: few; d_gene: NA; v_gene: TRBV3-1; j_gene: TRBJ1-5; CDR3aa: CASSQVPGNQPQHF; CDR3nt: TGTGCCAGCAGCCAAGTTCCGGGGAATCAGCCCCAGCATTTT
abundance: many; d_gene: TRBD1; v_gene: TRBV20-1; j_gene: TRBJ2-7; CDR3aa: CSARATGLSYEQYF; CDR3nt: TGCAGTGCTAGAGCGACAGGGCTCTCCTACGAGCAGTACTTC
abundance: many; d_gene: TRBD1; v_gene: TRBV10-3; j_gene: TRBJ2-1; CDR3aa: CAISESRQGDNEQFF; CDR3nt: TGTGCCATCAGTGAGTCGCGACAGGGTGACAATGAGCAGTTCTTC
abundance: many; d_gene: NA; v_gene: TRBV5-1; j_gene: TRBJ2-3; CDR3aa: CASSLARSTDTQYF; CDR3nt: TGCGCCAGCAGCTTGGCCCGAAGCACAGATACGCAGTATTTT
abundance: many; d_gene: NA; v_gene: TRBV20-1; j_gene: TRBJ2-5; CDR3aa: CSARPTGIPETQYF; CDR3nt: TGCAGTGCTAGACCCACAGGGATTCCGGAGACCCAGTACTTC
abundance: many; d_gene: NA; v_gene: TRBV7-9; j_gene: TRBJ1-2; CDR3aa: CASSLGGTYGYTF; CDR3nt: TGTGCCAGCAGCTTAGGGGGCACCTATGGCTACACCTTC
abundance: many; d_gene: TRBD1; v_gene: TRBV5-6; j_gene: TRBJ2-7; CDR3aa: CASSFYGTGIPQYF; CDR3nt: TGTGCCAGCAGCTTCTATGGGACAGGGATCCCGCAGTACTTC
abundance: many; d_gene: TRBD1; v_gene: TRBV5-6; j_gene: TRBJ1-2; CDR3aa: CASSRQGIIYGYTF; CDR3nt: TGTGCCAGCAGCCGACAGGGGATTATCTATGGCTACACCTTC
abundance: NA; d_gene: TRBD2; v_gene: TRBV20-1; j_gene: TRBJ2-1; CDR3aa: CSAYTGLAGVCQFF; CDR3nt: TGCAGTGCTTATACAGGACTAGCGGGAGTATGCCAGTTCTTC
abundance: many; d_gene: NA; v_gene: TRBV5-5; j_gene: TRBJ2-5; CDR3aa: CASSVRGETQYF; CDR3nt: TGTGCCAGCAGCGTGAGGGGAGAGACCCAGTACTTC
abundance: many; d_gene: NA; v_gene: TRBV12-3/TRBV12-4; j_gene: TRBJ1-5; CDR3aa: CASIPGARANQPQHF; CDR3nt: TGTGCCAGCATCCCCGGGGCGAGGGCCAATCAGCCCCAGCATTTT
abundance: many; d_gene: NA; v_gene: TRBV20-1; j_gene: TRBJ2-7; CDR3aa: CSATPVGEQYF; CDR3nt: TGCAGTGCCACTCCCGTGGGCGAGCAGTACTTC
abundance: many; d_gene: TRBD1; v_gene: TRBV5-1; j_gene: TRBJ2-7; CDR3aa: CASSSGTGSYEQYF; CDR3nt: TGCGCCAGCAGCTCCGGGACAGGGAGCTACGAGCAGTACTTC
abundance: many; d_gene: TRBD2; v_gene: TRBV4-2; j_gene: TRBJ2-3; CDR3aa: CASSQEPSGGPSTDTQYF; CDR3nt: TGTGCCAGCAGCCAAGAGCCCAGCGGGGGGCCTAGCACAGATACGCAGTATTTT
abundance: many; d_gene: TRBD2; v_gene: TRBV9; j_gene: TRBJ2-7; CDR3aa: CASSVASGNTYEQYF; CDR3nt: TGTGCCAGCAGCGTAGCTAGCGGGAATACCTACGAGCAGTACTTC
abundance: many; d_gene: TRBD1; v_gene: TRBV29-1; j_gene: TRBJ1-1; CDR3aa: CSVVYGGGQVGTEAFF; CDR3nt: TGCAGCGTTGTATACGGGGGAGGACAGGTGGGCACTGAAGCTTTCTTT
abundance: many; d_gene: TRBD2; v_gene: TRBV7-2; j_gene: TRBJ2-1; CDR3aa: CASRRDRGGADEQFF; CDR3nt: TGTGCCAGCAGGAGGGACCGGGGGGGCGCCGATGAGCAGTTCTTC
abundance: many; d_gene: TRBD1; v_gene: TRBV28; j_gene: TRBJ2-1; CDR3aa: CASSFGGQGNRNEQFF; CDR3nt: TGTGCCAGCAGTTTTGGGGGACAGGGTAATCGCAATGAGCAGTTCTTC
abundance: many; d_gene: NA; v_gene: TRBV2; j_gene: TRBJ1-2; CDR3aa: CASSRGTWPYGYTF; CDR3nt: TGTGCCAGCAGTAGGGGCACCTGGCCTTATGGCTACACCTTC
abundance: many; d_gene: TRBD2; v_gene: TRBV6-1; j_gene: TRBJ2-1; CDR3aa: CASSVTSGDNEQFF; CDR3nt: TGTGCCAGCAGTGTGACTAGCGGGGACAATGAGCAGTTCTTC
abundance: many; d_gene: NA; v_gene: TRBV28; j_gene: TRBJ2-7; CDR3aa: CASSLGGTRLDEQYF; CDR3nt: TGTGCCAGCAGTTTAGGAGGGACCCGCTTGGACGAGCAGTACTTC
abundance: many; d_gene: TRBD1; v_gene: TRBV20-1; j_gene: TRBJ1-5; CDR3aa: CSAIDRVSNQPQHF; CDR3nt: TGCAGTGCTATCGACAGGGTCAGCAATCAGCCCCAGCATTTT
abundance: many; d_gene: TRBD1; v_gene: TRBV28; j_gene: TRBJ2-3; CDR3aa: CASSLWSGQGDTQYF; CDR3nt: TGTGCCAGCAGTTTATGGTCGGGACAGGGCGATACGCAGTATTTT
abundance: many; d_gene: NA; v_gene: TRBV21-1; j_gene: TRBJ2-7; CDR3aa: CAILPHKGIHEQYF; CDR3nt: TGTGCCATCTTACCCCACAAAGGCATCCACGAGCAGTACTTC
abundance: NA; d_gene: TRBD1; v_gene: TRBV10-1; j_gene: TRBJ2-7; CDR3aa: CASSTGTGSSYEQYF; CDR3nt: TGCGCCAGCAGTACCGGGACAGGGTCCAGCTACGAGCAGTACTTC
abundance: many; d_gene: NA; v_gene: TRBV5-5; j_gene: TRBJ2-2; CDR3aa: CASSLAGLNTGELFF; CDR3nt: TGTGCCAGCAGTCTGGCAGGGTTGAACACCGGGGAGCTGTTTTTT
abundance: many; d_gene: TRBD1; v_gene: TRBV20-1; j_gene: TRBJ1-5; CDR3aa: CSARSQGPQPQHF; CDR3nt: TGCAGTGCTAGATCACAGGGGCCCCAGCCCCAGCATTTT
abundance: many; d_gene: TRBD2; v_gene: TRBV7-3; j_gene: TRBJ2-1; CDR3aa: CASSRTSGSNEQFF; CDR3nt: TGTGCCAGCAGCCGGACTAGCGGGTCCAATGAGCAGTTCTTC
abundance: many; d_gene: TRBD2; v_gene: TRBV20-1; j_gene: TRBJ2-2; CDR3aa: CSARHTLAGEGAGELFF; CDR3nt: TGCAGTGCTAGACACACTCTAGCGGGAGAAGGAGCCGGGGAGCTGTTTTTT
abundance: NA; d_gene: TRBD1; v_gene: TRBV10-2; j_gene: TRBJ1-1; CDR3aa: CASSESGQEAFF; CDR3nt: TGCGCCAGCAGTGAGTCGGGACAGGAAGCTTTCTTT